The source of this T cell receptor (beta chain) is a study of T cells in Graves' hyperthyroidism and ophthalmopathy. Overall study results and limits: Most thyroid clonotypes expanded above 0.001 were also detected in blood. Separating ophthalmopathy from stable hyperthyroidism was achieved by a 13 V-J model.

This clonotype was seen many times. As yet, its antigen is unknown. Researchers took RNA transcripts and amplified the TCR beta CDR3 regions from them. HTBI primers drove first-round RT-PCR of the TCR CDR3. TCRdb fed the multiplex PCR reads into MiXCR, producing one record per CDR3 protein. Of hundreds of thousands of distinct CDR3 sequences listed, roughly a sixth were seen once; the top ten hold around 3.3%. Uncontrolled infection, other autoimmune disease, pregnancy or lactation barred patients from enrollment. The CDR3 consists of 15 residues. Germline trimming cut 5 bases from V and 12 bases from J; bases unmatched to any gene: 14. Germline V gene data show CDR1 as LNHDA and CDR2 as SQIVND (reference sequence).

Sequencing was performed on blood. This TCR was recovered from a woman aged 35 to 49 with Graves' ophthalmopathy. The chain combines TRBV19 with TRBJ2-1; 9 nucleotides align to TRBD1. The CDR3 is CASSPGQGVPMRQFF. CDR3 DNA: TGTGCCAGTAGTCCGGGACAGGGAGTACCAATGAGGCAGTTCTTC.